This T cell receptor (beta chain) was retrieved from a study of cytomegalovirus exposure and HLA in healthy donors. Overall study results and limits: In vitro, a few CMV-associated chains proved specific for CMV antigens. In a later analysis, first-cohort TCR clusters were found to tend to co-occur in the 120 or so validation repertoires.

The protocol was immunoSEQ multiplex PCR, while the TCRdb copy is restricted to in-frame clones and leaves out a portion. The sample contains roughly 120,000 clones, 89% of which appear only once. The CDR3 runs 19 residues. Germline V gene lookup returns CDR1 SGHRS and CDR2 YFSETQ. V lost 0 bases and J 3 bases, leaving 19 bases between the germline ends. As concerns this clone: Its specificity is unknown.

The receptor's source is a man younger than 40 in good health and CMV-seronegative. The rearrangement uses TRBV5-1 and TRBJ1-6; tentatively, D is TRBD1 (6 bases). The specimen sequenced was PBMCs. The CDR3 nucleotides are TGCGCCAGCAGCTTGGCCCGGGGGGCTCCCGGGGGCTATAATTCACCCCTCCACTTT. Encoded protein: CASSLARGAPGGYNSPLHF.